The 22 T cell receptor beta chains reported below all come from one sample, sequenced in a study of metastatic and nonmetastatic thyroid tumors. TCRdb re-called the PCR reads with MiXCR. Here the sample spans approximately 50,000 clones, approximately 22% being singletons. Treatment of any kind had been given to no patient before thyroid surgery. The sample comprised blood. The receptors were gathered from a female donor with papillary thyroid cancer or a benign thyroid nodule (not recorded which). Some clones in this sample may be carry-over from other donors' samples.

This clone was counted many times. The rearrangement uses TRBV11-2 and TRBJ1-6; D is unresolved. The CDR3 totals 17 residues. Germline CDR1 is SGHAT and CDR2 is FQNNGV. V lost 2 bases and J 0 bases, leaving 11 bases between the germline ends. The CDR3 reads CASSLRAPSSYNSPLHF. The CDR3 nucleotides read TGTGCCAGCAGCTTAAGAGCGCCGAGCTCCTATAATTCACCCCTCCACTTT.

For this clone: At one boundary the junction diverges from the germline segment, which might be a read error. The chain is built from TRBV2 and TRBJ1-1; D gene unclear. Germline CDR1 SNHLY, CDR2 FYNNEI. The CDR3 has 12 amino acids. CDR3 in DNA: TGTGCCAGCAGTCGCATTAACACTGAATCTTTCTTT. Translating it yields CASSRINTESFF.

This clone was seen many times. J is TRBJ2-2 and V is TRBV7-9; D possibly corresponds to TRBD2 (6 bases). The germline V and J ends were trimmed by 5 bases and 4 bases, with 11 bases remaining between them. The V gene's germline CDR1 is SEHNR and CDR2 FQNEAQ (reference sequence). This CDR3 has 14 residues. This CDR3 reads CASSAPGSTGELFF. CDR3 sequence (DNA): TGTGCCAGCAGCGCCCCCGGGAGCACCGGGGAGCTGTTTTTT.

This clone was picked up many times. The chain joins TRBV5-1 to TRBJ2-5, with 7 bases matching TRBD1. From germline, CDR1 is SGHRS and CDR2 YFSETQ. The length of the CDR3 is 13 residues. The junction had 1 base not matched to a gene; V was cut back by 3 bases and J by 2 bases. The CDR3 spells CASSSTGQETQYF. For the CDR3, the DNA is TGCGCCAGCAGCTCGACAGGGCAAGAGACCCAGTACTTC.

This clone was found many times. This sequence joins TRBV25-1 and TRBJ2-1, with D possibly TRBD1 on 5 matching bases. The germline V and J ends were trimmed by 5 bases and 8 bases, with 13 bases remaining between them. The CDR3 loop spans 13 amino acids. Per the germline V gene, CDR1 is MGHDK and CDR2 is SYGVNS. DNA of the CDR3: TGTGCCAGCAGTATACCTAGGGGCGATGAGCAGTTCTTC. Its translation is CASSIPRGDEQFF. The full variable domain, its missing parts supplied by reference TRBV25-1 and TRBJ2-1, is EADIYQTPRYLVIGTGKKITLECSQTMGHDKMYWYQQDPGMELHLIHYSYGVNSTEKGDLSSESTVSRIRTEHFPLTLESARPSHTSQYLCASSIPRGDEQFFGPGTRLTVL.

The gene calls are TRBV5-6 and TRBJ2-7, with D hard to call. Germline CDR1 is SGHDT and CDR2 is YYEEEE. Trimming shortened V by 5 bases and J by 1 base, and 22 bases separated the two germline ends. CDR3 size: 17 residues. CDR3 nucleotide sequence: TGTGCCAGCAGAAGATACGCGAGACGGACGGTTTCCTACGAGCAGTACTTC. Protein product: CASRRYARRTVSYEQYF.

In this sample, this clone turned up many times. This chain uses TRBV5-1 with TRBJ1-1, with D possibly TRBD1 on 5 matching bases. The CDR3 contains 12 residues. Germline CDR1 and CDR2: SGHRS and YFSETQ. The germline V and J ends were trimmed by 5 bases and 4 bases, with 9 bases remaining between them. Written as DNA, the CDR3 is TGCGCCAGCAGGCGGGACTCCACTGAAGCTTTCTTT. This gives the protein CASRRDSTEAFF.

This clone was recorded many times. This sequence joins TRBV2 and TRBJ2-3, with 8 bases matching TRBD2. The CDR3 contains 12 residues. J was trimmed by 10 bases and V by 9 bases; bases with no gene match: 9. Germline CDR1 and CDR2: SNHLY and FYNNEI. The CDR3 nucleotides are TGTGCCAGAGACTCGGGGGGGGCGGCGCAGTATTTT. It codes for CARDSGGAAQYF.

This clone was detected many times. The chain's CDR3 is CASSYPGLSGKSIYF. The DNA of the CDR3 is TGTGCCAGCAGCTATCCGGGACTGAGCGGAAAGAGCATATATTTT. This chain connects TRBV3-1 to TRBJ1-3; tentative D call: TRBD1 (5 bases). Germline loops: CDR1 LGHDT, CDR2 YNNKEL (reference sequence). CDR3 length: 15 residues. The germline V and J ends were trimmed by 5 bases and 12 bases, with 23 bases remaining between them.

This clone was observed many times. The gene calls are TRBV7-6 and TRBJ1-3; TRBD1 is a possible D gene (6 bases). Germline values: CDR1 SGHVS, CDR2 FNYEAQ. CDR3 length: 13 residues. Trimming pared 8 bases from V and 7 bases from J, leaving 15 bases between. The CDR3, as DNA: TGTGCCAGCGGCCCTTTGGGGGCGAACACCATATATTTT. It encodes CASGPLGANTIYF.

The sample holds a few counts of this clone. The chain has TRBV12-3 or TRBV12-4 and TRBJ2-1, with TRBD2 as a possible D gene (6 bases). Trimming pared 7 bases from V and 7 bases from J, leaving 14 bases between. This CDR3 has 13 residues. CDR3 in DNA: TGTGCCAGCACCTATAGCGGCTTGAATGAGCAGTTCTTC. It translates to CASTYSGLNEQFF.

The sample holds many counts of this clone. The chain uses TRBV11-2 and TRBJ2-1; D may be TRBD1 (5 bases). Trimming shortened V by 7 bases and J by 0 bases, and 13 bases separated the two germline ends. Per the germline V gene, CDR1 is SGHAT and CDR2 is FQNNGV. This CDR3 contains 15 residues. As DNA, the CDR3 is TGTGCCAGCACGTATACTGACAGCTCCTACAATGAGCAGTTCTTC. Translation: CASTYTDSSYNEQFF.

This clone was seen only a few times. This chain links TRBV6-2 or TRBV6-3 with TRBJ1-5, with D unclear. Per the germline V gene, CDR1 is MNHEY and CDR2 is SVGEGT. Trimming took off 4 bases at V and 0 bases at J, with 7 bases between the two ends. This CDR3 region has 14 residues. The CDR3 DNA sequence: TGTGCCAGCAGTTCGGCAGGTAGCAATCAGCCCCAGCATTTT. It encodes CASSSAGSNQPQHF.

The sample holds many counts of this clone. The J gene is TRBJ1-3, the V gene TRBV7-2; D is uncertain. V lost 3 bases to trimming and J lost 0 bases, with 12 bases between them. The CDR3 runs to 16 residues. Germline values: CDR1 SGHTA, CDR2 FQGNSA. This CDR3 reads CASSLAGRGSGNTIYF. DNA for the CDR3: TGTGCCAGCAGCTTGGCAGGCAGAGGCTCTGGAAACACCATATATTTT.

The chain combines TRBV20-1 with TRBJ1-4; D remains unclear. Germline CDR1 DFQATT, CDR2 SNEGSKA (reference sequence). The CDR3 is made up of 12 amino acids. Trimming left V 0 bases short and J 8 bases short, with 7 bases between. CDR3 protein: CSARDEEEKLFF. CDR3 in DNA: TGCAGTGCTAGAGATGAGGAGGAAAAACTGTTTTTT.

The rearrangement links TRBV7-9 to TRBJ2-4; 9 bases match TRBD2. J was trimmed by 1 base and V by 8 bases; bases with no gene match: 9. Germline CDR1 reads SEHNR; CDR2 reads FQNEAQ (reference sequence). The CDR3 totals 16 residues. CDR3: CASGVTSGWAKNIQYF. The CDR3 region has the DNA TGTGCCAGCGGCGTAACTAGCGGGTGGGCCAAAAACATTCAGTACTTC.

Notes on this clone: The DNA is omitted, as the CDR3 cannot be located on it reliably, and the CDR3 follows TCRdb's listing. The rearrangement uses TRBV24-1 and TRBJ2-1; the table names TRBD2, a call not compared with the DNA. CDR1 KGHDR and CDR2 SFDVKD come from the germline V gene. Termini included, the CDR3 measures 14 amino acids. The CDR3 loop is CATSDFGLGNEHFF.

There are many counts of this clone. Additional DNA sequences in this sample encode the identical CDR3. The V and J genes are TRBV19 and TRBJ2-4; 7 bases are shared with TRBD1. The CDR3 contains 16 residues. The germline gives CDR1 LNHDA, CDR2 SQIVND (reference sequence). V gave up 5 bases and J gave up 4 bases; unmatched junction bases: 11. The chain's CDR3 is CASSPLPGTAKNIQYF. The CDR3 bases are TGTGCCAGTAGTCCCCTACCCGGGACAGCGAAAAACATTCAGTACTTC.

The gene calls are TRBV5-4 and TRBJ1-2, with a weak D call TRBD1 (5 bases). Trimming pared 3 bases from V and 2 bases from J, leaving 14 bases between. The CDR3 totals 15 residues. CDR1 and CDR2 from the germline V gene are SGHNT and YYREEE (reference sequence). CDR3 coding DNA: TGTGCCAGCAGCTGGGGCCGGGACGAAAACTATGGCTACACCTTC. Residues: CASSWGRDENYGYTF.

The rearrangement uses TRBV3-1 and TRBJ2-7, with a possible D match to TRBD1 (6 bases). Germline V gene lookup returns CDR1 LGHDT and CDR2 YNNKEL (reference sequence). The V gene lost 6 bases and the J gene lost 7 bases, with 13 bases spanning the gap. There are 12 residues in the CDR3. In nucleotides, the CDR3 is TGTGCCAGCAGACAAAACAGGGAAGAGCAGTACTTC. This sequence encodes CASRQNREEQYF.

On this clone itself: The conserved phenylalanine or tryptophan normally closing the CDR3 is absent here, so this likely arose from a read error. The genes are TRBV18 and TRBJ1-3; tentatively, D is TRBD1 (6 bases). The CDR3 sequence is 15 residues long. Germline V gene lookup returns CDR1 KGHSH and CDR2 LQKENI. For the CDR3, the DNA is TGTGCCAGCTCAGAAGACAGGACTTCTGGAATCACCATATATTTA. This gives the protein CASSEDRTSGITIYL.

This clone was counted many times. Without the conserved terminal phenylalanine or tryptophan, this CDR3 likely stems from a read error. No DNA is shown, since the ends of the CDR3 on it are uncertain; the CDR3 is the one TCRdb lists. The chain employs TRBV18 and TRBJ2-3; the table gives TRBD2 as D, unverified against the DNA. CDR1 and CDR2 (germline): KGHSH, LQKENI. With termini counted, the CDR3 has 12 amino acids. The CDR3 protein is CASSFGTSGTSI.